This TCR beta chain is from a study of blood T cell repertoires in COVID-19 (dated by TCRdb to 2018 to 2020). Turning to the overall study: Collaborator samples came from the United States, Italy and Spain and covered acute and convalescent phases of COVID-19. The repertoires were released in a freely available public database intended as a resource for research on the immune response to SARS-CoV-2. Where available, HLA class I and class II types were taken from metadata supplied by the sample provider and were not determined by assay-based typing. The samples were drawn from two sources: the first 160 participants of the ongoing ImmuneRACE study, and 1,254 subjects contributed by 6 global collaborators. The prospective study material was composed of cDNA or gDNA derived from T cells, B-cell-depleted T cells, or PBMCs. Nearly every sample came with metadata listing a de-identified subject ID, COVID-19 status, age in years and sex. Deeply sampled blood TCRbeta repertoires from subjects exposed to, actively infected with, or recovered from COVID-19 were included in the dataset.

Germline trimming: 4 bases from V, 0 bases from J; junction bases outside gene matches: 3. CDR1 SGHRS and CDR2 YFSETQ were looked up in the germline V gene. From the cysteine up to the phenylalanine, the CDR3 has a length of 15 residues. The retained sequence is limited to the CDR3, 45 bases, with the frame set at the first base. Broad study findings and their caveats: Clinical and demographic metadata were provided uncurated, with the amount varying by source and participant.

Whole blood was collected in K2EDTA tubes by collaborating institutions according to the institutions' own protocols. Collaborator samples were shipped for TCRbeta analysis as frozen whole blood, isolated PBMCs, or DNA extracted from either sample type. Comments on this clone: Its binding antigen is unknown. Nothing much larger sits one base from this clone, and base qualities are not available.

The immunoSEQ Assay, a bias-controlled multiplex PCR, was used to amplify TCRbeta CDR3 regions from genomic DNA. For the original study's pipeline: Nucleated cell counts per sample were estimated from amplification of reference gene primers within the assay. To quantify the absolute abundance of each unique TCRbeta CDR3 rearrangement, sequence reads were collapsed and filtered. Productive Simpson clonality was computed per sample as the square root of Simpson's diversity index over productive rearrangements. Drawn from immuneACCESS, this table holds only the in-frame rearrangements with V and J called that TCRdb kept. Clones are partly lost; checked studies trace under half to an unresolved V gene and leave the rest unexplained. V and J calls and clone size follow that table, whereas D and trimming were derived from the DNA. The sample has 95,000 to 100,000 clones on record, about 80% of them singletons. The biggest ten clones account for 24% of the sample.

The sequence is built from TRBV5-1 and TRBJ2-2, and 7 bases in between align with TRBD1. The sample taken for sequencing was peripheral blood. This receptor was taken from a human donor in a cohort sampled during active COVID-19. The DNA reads TGCGCCAGCAGCGTTGGACAGGCGAACACCGGGGAGCTGTTTTTT. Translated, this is CASSVGQANTGELFF.